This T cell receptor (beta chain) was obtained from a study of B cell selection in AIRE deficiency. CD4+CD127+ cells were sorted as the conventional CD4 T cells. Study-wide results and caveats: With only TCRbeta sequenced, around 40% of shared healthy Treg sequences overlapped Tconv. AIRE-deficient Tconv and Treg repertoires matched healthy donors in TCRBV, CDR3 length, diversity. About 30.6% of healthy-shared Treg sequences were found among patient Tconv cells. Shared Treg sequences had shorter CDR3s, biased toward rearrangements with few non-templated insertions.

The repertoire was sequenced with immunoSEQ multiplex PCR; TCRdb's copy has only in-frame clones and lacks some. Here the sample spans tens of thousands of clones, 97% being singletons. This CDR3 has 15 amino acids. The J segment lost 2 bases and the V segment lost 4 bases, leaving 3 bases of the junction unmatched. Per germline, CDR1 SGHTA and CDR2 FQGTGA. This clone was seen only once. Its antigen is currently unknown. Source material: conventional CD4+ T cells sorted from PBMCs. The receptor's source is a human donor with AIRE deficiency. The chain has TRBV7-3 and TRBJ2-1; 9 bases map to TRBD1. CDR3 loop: CASSWGDRAYNEQFF. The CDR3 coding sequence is TGTGCCAGCAGCTGGGGGGACAGGGCCTACAATGAGCAGTTCTTC.